This is a list of T cell receptor beta chains from one sample in a study of radiation and T cells in renal cell carcinoma. Clones were sequenced by immunoSEQ multiplex PCR, and TCRdb holds only the in-frame ones, with some missing. The sample lists more than 75,000 clones; about four fifths were seen once. The specimen was blood, collected from a patient whose treatment included radiotherapy and nephrectomy. Receptors originate from a man aged 55-75 years with renal cell carcinoma. The CDR3 runs from the conserved cysteine through the conserved F or W. A D gene is named only where the DNA matches it firmly. Clone size, where shown, is once, few, many, or a class for clones that have expanded.

J gene | clone size | D gene | V gene | CDR3 DNA | CDR3 protein
TRBJ2-7 | . | TRBD1 | TRBV6-7 | TGTGCCAGCAGTGATCGACAGGGGGACGAGCAGTACTTC | CASSDRQGDEQYF
TRBJ2-1 | once | TRBD1 | TRBV6-4 | TGTGCCAGCAGCCTAGACAGGGGGGATGAGCAGTTCTTC | CASSLDRGDEQFF
TRBJ2-7 | . | TRBD2 | TRBV7-2 | TGTGCCAGCAGCTTAGCAGGGACTAGCGGGAACGAGCAGTACTTC | CASSLAGTSGNEQYF
TRBJ2-6 | once | . | TRBV7-8 | TGTGCCAGCAGCTTAGACTCTGGGGCCAACGTCCTGACTTTC | CASSLDSGANVLTF
TRBJ2-5 | . | . | TRBV14 | TGTGCCAGCAGCCATGGAGGACAAGAGACCCAGTACTTC | CASSHGGQETQYF
TRBJ2-2 | . | . | TRBV5-1 | TGCGCCAGCAGCTTGGAAGGGACGAACACCGGGGAGCTGTTTTTT | CASSLEGTNTGELFF
TRBJ1-4 | . | TRBD1 | TRBV11-2 | TGTGCCAGCACCCCGGGACAGGGGGCATATAATGAAAAACTGTTTTTT | CASTPGQGAYNEKLFF
TRBJ2-1 | . | . | TRBV6-1 | TGTGCCAGCAGTGAACAGGACCGGAATGTGCAGTTCTTC | CASSEQDRNVQFF
TRBJ2-2 | . | . | TRBV6-6 | TGTGCCAGCAGTTACTCGGGCACCGGGGAGCTGTTTTTT | CASSYSGTGELFF
TRBJ1-2 | . | . | TRBV5-1 | TGCGCCAGCAGCTTGGCGACAGAAGGTGGCTACACCTTC | CASSLATEGGYTF
TRBJ1-5 | once | TRBD1 | TRBV15 | TGTGCCACCAGCAGCTCAGGGGGCGAGGATCAGCCCCAGCATTTT | CATSSSGGEDQPQHF
TRBJ2-3 | . | . | TRBV7-6 | TGTGCCAGCAGCTACCGATTAAGGCATACGCAGTATTTT | CASSYRLRHTQYF
TRBJ1-1 | . | . | TRBV28 | TGTGCCAGCAATACCTTTGACAGTCCCTATGAAGCTTTCTTT | CASNTFDSPYEAFF
TRBJ1-1 | many | . | TRBV15 | TGTGCCACCAGCAGAGTGGGGAACACTGAAGCTTTCTTT | CATSRVGNTEAFF
TRBJ2-7 | many | TRBD1 | TRBV27 | TGTGCCAGCAGCCCCGGGACAGGAGGCTACTACGAGCAGTACTTC | CASSPGTGGYYEQYF
TRBJ2-3 | . | . | TRBV5-1 | TGCGCCAGCAGCTCCATACTTGTCACAGATACGCAGTATTTT | CASSSILVTDTQYF
TRBJ2-7 | . | TRBD2 | TRBV19 | TGTGCCAGTAGTATAGGAGGGACTAGCGTGTACGAGCAGTACTTC | CASSIGGTSVYEQYF